Below, 31 T cell receptor beta chains from the same sample are listed, as sequenced in a study of shared clonotypes between healthy human individuals. Profiled with immunoSEQ multiplex PCR; TCRdb holds only in-frame clones, not every one. The sample holds some 2.1 million clones, about 94% seen once. CD8 cells regarded as naive lacked CD45RO, were positively chosen for CCR7, and omitted terminally differentiated effector memory CD45RA+ cells. Input material: naive CD8+ T cells sorted from blood. The receptor set was obtained from a man younger than 30 in good health.

This rearrangement joins TRBV2 to TRBJ2-1, with 11 bases that match TRBD2. Germline trimming cut 5 bases from V and 0 bases from J; bases unmatched to any gene: 9. Germline CDR1 SNHLY, CDR2 FYNNEI. The CDR3 runs to 18 residues. This CDR3 reads CASSTGTSGVHSYNEQFF. The CDR3 region has the DNA TGTGCCAGCAGTACCGGGACTAGCGGAGTTCACTCCTACAATGAGCAGTTCTTC.

The chain recombines TRBV4-1 with TRBJ1-3; unclear D gene. Germline V gives CDR1 MGHRA, CDR2 YSYEKL. The V and J ends lost 1 base and 3 bases respectively, with 13 bases between them. This CDR3 region has 16 residues. The CDR3 reads CASSQVPSEFGNTIYF. As DNA, the CDR3 is TGCGCCAGCAGCCAAGTCCCCTCGGAATTTGGAAACACCATATATTTT.

This rearrangement joins TRBV30 to TRBJ1-2; D remains ambiguous. Per the germline V gene, CDR1 is GTSNPN and CDR2 is SVGIG (reference sequence). Trimming took off 6 bases at V and 3 bases at J, with 2 bases between the two ends. The length of the CDR3 is 9 residues. CDR3 nucleotides: TGTGCCTGCGACTATGGCTACACCTTC. Its protein product is CACDYGYTF.

V is TRBV6-5 and J is TRBJ2-1, with 9 positions matching TRBD2. V was pared by 5 bases and J by 4 bases, with 6 bases of the junction left unmatched. CDR1 and CDR2 (germline): MNHEY, SVGAGI. The CDR3 extends over 15 amino acids. CDR3 sequence (DNA): TGTGCCAGCAGTAGCCAGGGACTAGCTTACAATGAGCAGTTCTTC. This encodes CASSSQGLAYNEQFF.

The V gene is TRBV7-9, the J gene TRBJ1-4; D is uncertain. V lost 3 bases, J lost 8 bases, and 22 bases lay in between. CDR3 size: 17 residues. Germline CDR1 reads SEHNR; CDR2 reads FQNEAQ (reference sequence). The CDR3 region is CASSLESSGPSEEKLFF. The DNA of the CDR3 is TGTGCCAGCAGCTTGGAGTCCTCGGGCCCCTCCGAAGAAAAACTGTTTTTT.

The chain has TRBV4-3 and TRBJ2-2; D remains ambiguous. CDR1 is LGHNA and CDR2 is YSLEER in the germline V gene. V lost 5 bases to trimming and J lost 7 bases, with 5 bases between them. The CDR3 covers 11 residues. CDR3 loop: CASSGNGELFF. The DNA for the CDR3 is TGCGCCAGCAGCGGTAACGGGGAGCTGTTTTTT.

V and J are TRBV7-9 and TRBJ1-1; D ambiguous. V was pared by 3 bases and J by 6 bases, with 8 bases between. Germline V CDR1 and CDR2: SEHNR, FQNEAQ (reference sequence). This CDR3 is built from 12 residues. CDR3 amino acids: CASSFGMAEAFF. In DNA form, the CDR3 reads TGTGCCAGCAGCTTTGGGATGGCTGAAGCTTTCTTT.

This rearrangement joins TRBV25-1 to TRBJ1-6; no clear D gene. The germline gives CDR1 MGHDK, CDR2 SYGVNS. Trimming pared 0 bases from V and 9 bases from J, leaving 12 bases between. The CDR3 has 15 residues. The CDR3 reads CASSEYRGLSSPLHF. CDR3 in DNA: TGTGCCAGCAGTGAATATAGAGGGCTGAGTTCACCCCTCCACTTT.

This clone was observed once. The V and J genes are TRBV19 and TRBJ1-5, with D hard to call. The CDR3 extends over 17 amino acids. V was pared by 3 bases and J by 1 base, with 16 bases between. Germline V gene data show CDR1 as LNHDA and CDR2 as SQIVND (reference sequence). Here the CDR3 reads CASSIRAGTSSNQPQHF. CDR3 DNA: TGTGCCAGTAGTATTAGAGCGGGTACCTCGAGCAATCAGCCCCAGCATTTT.

In regard to this clone: Other DNA sequences within the sample encode an identical CDR3. The rearrangement uses TRBV7-9 and TRBJ1-2, with 11 bases aligning to TRBD1. Unmatched junction bases numbered 5, after V lost 5 bases and J lost 6 bases. Germline V gene lookup returns CDR1 SEHNR and CDR2 FQNEAQ (reference sequence). The CDR3 runs 14 residues. The CDR3 bases are TGTGCCAGCAGCCCGCCGGGACAGGGGGATGGCTACACCTTC. This gives the protein CASSPPGQGDGYTF.

The gene calls are TRBV27 and TRBJ1-6, with D perhaps matching TRBD1 (6 bases). Between the trimmed V and J ends, which lost 4 bases and 8 bases, there was a span of 15 bases. This CDR3 spans 15 amino acids. The germline V gene has CDR1 MNHEY and CDR2 SMNVEV (reference sequence). This CDR3 is CASSSRGLRDSPLHF. CDR3 coding DNA: TGTGCCAGCAGTTCCCGGGGGCTAAGGGATTCACCCCTCCACTTT.

This chain links TRBV29-1 with TRBJ1-3; TRBD1 matches at 7 bases. CDR3 length: 13 residues. Germline lookup yields CDR1 SQVTM and CDR2 ANQGSEA. The junction had 4 bases not matched to a gene; V was cut back by 6 bases and J by 2 bases. The chain's CDR3 is CSVTGDPGNTIYF. The CDR3 coding sequence is TGCAGCGTAACAGGGGACCCTGGAAACACCATATATTTT.

The chain combines TRBV6-1 with TRBJ2-5; D perhaps matches TRBD1 (7 bases). V was cut by 3 bases and J by 5 bases, with 16 bases left in between. This CDR3 is 15 amino acids long. CDR1 and CDR2 from the germline V gene are MNHNS and SASEGT. This chain's CDR3 is CASSEQGGYGETQYF. Written as DNA, the CDR3 is TGTGCCAGCAGTGAGCAGGGGGGTTATGGGGAGACCCAGTACTTC.

V is TRBV5-1 and J is TRBJ1-1; D not certain. CDR1 and CDR2 (germline): SGHRS, YFSETQ. The CDR3 has 15 amino acids. V was trimmed by 1 base and J by 4 bases, leaving 14 bases between them. The CDR3 DNA reads as TGCGCCAGCAGCTTGATGGGCGGGCCATCCACTGAAGCTTTCTTT. Amino acids: CASSLMGGPSTEAFF.

This chain joins TRBV28 and TRBJ2-7, with a possible D match to TRBD2 (6 bases). CDR3 length: 13 amino acids. V lost 4 bases to trimming and J lost 4 bases, with 11 bases between them. Germline V gene lookup returns CDR1 MDHEN and CDR2 SYDVKM. The CDR3 bases are TGTGCCAGCAGTTGGGGGGAACCATACGAGCAGTACTTC. Protein sequence: CASSWGEPYEQYF.

The chain couples TRBV29-1 to TRBJ2-5, with D maybe TRBD1 (5 bases). The closer fit of TRBJ2-7 to the DNA end suggests the J call may be wrong. The CDR3 runs to 10 residues. Germline-derived CDR1 and CDR2 are SQVTM and ANQGSEA. The CDR3 nucleotides read TGCAGCGTTGGACAGAACGAGCAGTACTTC. Translation: CSVGQNEQYF.

This clone was seen a single time. The J gene is TRBJ1-4, the V gene TRBV7-9, with 8 nucleotides matching TRBD1. The V segment lost 5 bases and the J segment 8 bases; nucleotides outside the gene matches: 10. CDR1 and CDR2 (germline): SEHNR, FQNEAQ (reference sequence). This CDR3 is 15 amino acids long. The CDR3 DNA sequence: TGTGCCAGCAGCCAGCAACAGGGGGTAAACGAAAAACTGTTTTTT. It codes for CASSQQQGVNEKLFF.

This chain joins TRBV6-5 and TRBJ1-1, with D perhaps matching TRBD1 (5 bases). Germline CDR1 MNHEY, CDR2 SVGAGI. V lost 8 bases to trimming and J lost 4 bases, with 11 bases between them. The CDR3 consists of 12 residues. The CDR3 reads CASEGESTEAFF. The DNA of the CDR3 is TGTGCCAGCGAAGGGGAGTCCACTGAAGCTTTCTTT.

The V call is TRBV4-3, the J call TRBJ1-2; D not certain. The ends were cut back, 1 base at V and 5 bases at J, with 11 bases in the middle. The V gene's germline CDR1 is LGHNA and CDR2 YSLEER. The CDR3 sequence is 14 residues long. The CDR3 nucleotides are TGCGCCAGCAGCCAAGTAAGGAAGGTTTATGGCTACACCTTC. As protein: CASSQVRKVYGYTF.

This chain connects TRBV7-9 to TRBJ2-1; TRBD2 aligns across 8 bases. The ends lost 7 bases at V and 3 bases at J; junction bases unmatched: 5. CDR3 length equals 14 residues. CDR1 is SEHNR and CDR2 is FQNEAQ in the germline V gene (reference sequence). DNA of the CDR3: TGTGCCAGCACCTTGGCGGGGGGCTACAATGAGCAGTTCTTC. Translated: CASTLAGGYNEQFF.

This sequence joins TRBV19 and TRBJ1-1, with D tentatively TRBD1 (5 bases). CDR1 and CDR2 from the germline V gene are LNHDA and SQIVND (reference sequence). V was pared by 5 bases and J by 1 base, with 14 bases between. CDR3 length: 15 amino acids. The CDR3 DNA reads TGTGCCAGTAGTGTATATCCGGGACCGAACACTGAAGCTTTCTTT. This gives the protein CASSVYPGPNTEAFF.

This chain uses TRBV11-2 with TRBJ2-7; no definite D call. The CDR3 runs to 15 residues. Germline V lookup: CDR1 SGHAT, CDR2 FQNNGV. Deletions cut 1 base from V and 5 bases from J, with 15 bases between. CDR3 in DNA: TGTGCCAGCAGCTTAGGAGTTAATATGGCGGACGAGCAGTACTTC. Translating gives CASSLGVNMADEQYF.

The chain couples TRBV25-1 to TRBJ2-3; D tentatively fits TRBD1 or TRBD2 (5 bases each). The V end was cut by 3 bases, the J end by 6 bases, with 16 bases between. Germline V lookup: CDR1 MGHDK, CDR2 SYGVNS. This CDR3 contains 15 residues. This CDR3 reads CASSEWQGWEDTQYF. The CDR3 bases are TGTGCCAGCAGTGAGTGGCAGGGCTGGGAGGATACGCAGTATTTT.

This chain's CDR3 is CASSLPGLPYEQYF. CDR3 nucleotides: TGTGCCAGCAGCTTACCGGGACTTCCCTACGAGCAGTACTTC. V and J are TRBV5-6 and TRBJ2-7; D perhaps matches TRBD2 (6 bases). V was clipped by 2 bases and J by 2 bases, with 11 bases between them. Germline CDR1 reads SGHDT; CDR2 reads YYEEEE. The CDR3 covers 14 residues.

V usage is TRBV7-9 and J usage is TRBJ2-3; weak D call: TRBD2 (6 bases). Germline CDR1 is SEHNR and CDR2 is FQNEAQ (reference sequence). The CDR3 spans 15 residues. Deletions cut 3 bases from V and 1 base from J, with 11 bases between. CDR3 DNA: TGTGCCAGCAGCTTTTGGAGGGACCGCACAGATACGCAGTATTTT. This encodes CASSFWRDRTDTQYF.

The chain joins TRBV11-2 to TRBJ2-7; D remains ambiguous. Trimming cost V 3 bases and J 4 bases, with 16 bases left between them. Germline V gene data show CDR1 as SGHAT and CDR2 as FQNNGV. The CDR3 is 15 residues long. The CDR3 DNA follows: TGTGCCAGCAGCTTCCCCGAAACGGGTAGTTACGAGCAGTACTTC. Its protein product is CASSFPETGSYEQYF.

The chain carries TRBV2 and TRBJ2-1; D is undetermined. This CDR3 is 11 amino acids long. V was trimmed by 5 bases and J by 7 bases, leaving 6 bases between them. The germline V gene has CDR1 SNHLY and CDR2 FYNNEI. The CDR3 DNA follows: TGTGCCAGCAGTCCTGGGAATGAGCAGTTCTTC. This translates into CASSPGNEQFF.

A remark on this clone: Other DNA sequences in this specimen translate into the identical CDR3. This chain joins TRBV27 and TRBJ2-7; D remains ambiguous. The V gene lost 3 bases and the J gene lost 1 base, with 7 bases spanning the gap. The germline gives CDR1 MNHEY, CDR2 SMNVEV (reference sequence). The CDR3 has 13 residues. In nucleotides, the CDR3 is TGTGCCAGCAGTTTCGGCAGATCCTACGAGCAGTACTTC. Amino acid sequence: CASSFGRSYEQYF.

On this clone itself: Other nucleotide sequences from this sample produce the same CDR3. The chain combines TRBV7-9 with TRBJ2-7; maybe TRBD1 (6 bases). Deletions cut 5 bases from V and 4 bases from J, with 9 bases between. The CDR3 loop spans 12 amino acids. Germline lookup yields CDR1 SEHNR and CDR2 FQNEAQ (reference sequence). CDR3 nucleotide sequence: TGTGCCAGCAGCAGCCAGGGGTACGAGCAGTACTTC. Residues: CASSSQGYEQYF.

The rearrangement uses TRBV7-9 and TRBJ2-7; 7 nucleotides align to TRBD1. The J segment lost 4 bases and the V segment lost 5 bases, leaving 14 bases of the junction unmatched. Germline CDR1 reads SEHNR; CDR2 reads FQNEAQ (reference sequence). This CDR3 contains 16 residues. DNA for the CDR3: TGTGCCAGCAGCACAAGCGAGACAGGGCATCATTACGAGCAGTACTTC. Amino acids: CASSTSETGHHYEQYF.

This chain links TRBV4-1 with TRBJ1-2; D ambiguous. CDR1 is MGHRA, CDR2 YSYEKL, per germline. Trimming removed 0 bases at V and 6 bases at J, with 8 bases between. The CDR3 has 13 amino acids. The CDR3 coding sequence is TGCGCCAGCAGCCAAGACTACCAGGATGGCTACACCTTC. Translating it yields CASSQDYQDGYTF.